These 23 T cell receptor beta chains came from one sample sequenced in a study of blood T cell repertoires in COVID-19. The repertoire was sequenced with immunoSEQ multiplex PCR; TCRdb's copy has only in-frame clones and lacks some. The sample contains about 150,000 clones, roughly 80% of which appear only once. Sequencing used peripheral blood. All receptors derive from a woman aged 55-69 years with acute or convalescent COVID-19.

This chain connects TRBV20-1 to TRBJ1-1, with D unresolved. The ends were cut back, 0 bases at V and 7 bases at J, with 3 bases in the middle. Germline V gives CDR1 DFQATT, CDR2 SNEGSKA (reference sequence). The CDR3 is made up of 10 amino acids. In DNA, the CDR3 is TGCAGTGCTAGAGATAGTGAAGCTTTCTTT. This translates into CSARDSEAFF.

This chain uses TRBV6-4 with TRBJ2-1, with 11 bases aligning to TRBD2. The CDR3 is 16 residues long. Per germline, CDR1 MRHNA and CDR2 SNTAGT. J gave up 4 bases and V 5 bases, and 7 bases lay outside the gene matches. The CDR3 is CASSRGVAGGYNEQFF. DNA of the CDR3: TGTGCCAGCAGTCGCGGGGTAGCGGGGGGGTACAATGAGCAGTTCTTC.

This sequence joins TRBV6-2 or TRBV6-3 and TRBJ1-1; 8 bases agree with TRBD1. The CDR3 consists of 14 residues. Trimming removed 2 bases from V and 3 bases from J; junction bases left unmatched: 2. Germline CDR1 and CDR2: MNHEY and SVGEGT. The CDR3 protein is CASSYGTGYTEAFF. The CDR3 DNA sequence: TGTGCCAGCAGTTACGGGACAGGATACACTGAAGCTTTCTTT.

This rearrangement joins TRBV6-5 to TRBJ1-2, with TRBD1 identical over 8 bases. Per germline, CDR1 MNHEY and CDR2 SVGAGI. The V segment lost 5 bases and the J segment 4 bases; nucleotides outside the gene matches: 6. The CDR3 is 14 amino acids. CDR3 sequence (DNA): TGTGCCAGCAGTCACGGACAGGGATCCTATGGCTACACCTTC. This sequence encodes CASSHGQGSYGYTF.

The chain uses TRBV11-2 and TRBJ2-5, with D hard to call. V lost 2 bases to trimming and J lost 5 bases, with 3 bases between them. The CDR3 length is 11 residues. Germline CDR1 SGHAT, CDR2 FQNNGV. The DNA for the CDR3 is TGTGCCAGCAGCTTATATGAGACCCAGTACTTC. Encoded protein: CASSLYETQYF.

The gene calls are TRBV18 and TRBJ1-2; the match to TRBD1 covers 9 bases. The CDR3 runs 15 residues. Trimming cost V 3 bases and J 3 bases; bases outside gene matches: 5. The germline gives CDR1 KGHSH, CDR2 LQKENI. The CDR3: CASSPGTGRDYGYTF. CDR3 in DNA: TGTGCCAGCTCACCCGGGACAGGGAGGGACTATGGCTACACCTTC.

This sequence joins TRBV28 and TRBJ1-5; no clear D. Germline V gene data show CDR1 as MDHEN and CDR2 as SYDVKM. The V end lost 4 bases, the J end lost 4 bases, and 17 bases lay between the germline ends. This CDR3 comprises 16 residues. The CDR3 region is CASSSVADPRNQPQHF. CDR3 coding DNA: TGTGCCAGCAGTTCCGTCGCAGATCCTAGGAATCAGCCCCAGCATTTT.

CDR3 nucleotides: TGTGCCAGCGGTGGGGAGTCGGCGGGAAACACCATATATTTT. Protein product: CASGGESAGNTIYF. The chain has TRBV3-1 (or the pseudogene TRBV3-2) and TRBJ1-3; D is unclear. V lost 8 bases and J lost 4, with 15 bases in between. CDR1 and CDR2 (germline): LGHDT, YNNKEL (reference sequence). The CDR3 has 14 residues.

This chain uses TRBV10-3 with TRBJ2-3; 7 bases fit TRBD1. J lost 1 base, V lost 7 bases, and 5 bases had no gene match. The CDR3 has 14 amino acids. The germline gives CDR1 ENHRY, CDR2 SYGVKD. The CDR3 DNA reads TGTGCCATCACCGCGCAGGGGGGCACAGATACGCAGTATTTT. It encodes CAITAQGGTDTQYF.

The chain combines TRBV3-1 (or the pseudogene TRBV3-2) with TRBJ1-5; D possibly corresponds to TRBD1 (5 bases). This CDR3 comprises 16 residues. Germline assignment: CDR1 LGHDT and CDR2 YNNKEL (reference sequence). Between the trimmed V and J ends, which lost 3 bases and 0 bases, there was a span of 12 bases. The CDR3 sequence: CASSQGGGISNQPQHF. The CDR3 DNA is TGTGCCAGCAGCCAGGGGGGAGGGATTAGCAATCAGCCCCAGCATTTT.

This clone was counted a single time. The V gene is TRBV18, the J gene TRBJ2-5, with D uncertain. Germline V CDR1 and CDR2: KGHSH, LQKENI. The V and J ends lost 4 bases and 4 bases respectively, with 10 bases between them. This CDR3 spans 13 amino acids. In DNA, the CDR3 is TGTGCCAGCTCACTCCCGGGTCGAGAGACCCAGTACTTC. Protein: CASSLPGRETQYF.

V gene TRBV2 combines with J gene TRBJ2-3, with 9 bases lining up with TRBD1. The germline V gene has CDR1 SNHLY and CDR2 FYNNEI. The CDR3 spans 15 residues. V lost 7 bases and J lost 4; bases outside the gene matches: 9. The CDR3 loop is CASNRQGGYADTQYF. For the CDR3, the DNA is TGTGCCAGCAATAGACAGGGGGGTTACGCAGATACGCAGTATTTT.

The V call is TRBV6-5, the J call TRBJ2-7; TRBD1 matches at 7 bases. The J segment lost 3 bases and the V segment lost 4 bases, leaving 6 bases of the junction unmatched. CDR1 is MNHEY, CDR2 SVGAGI, per germline. The CDR3 has 14 amino acids. CDR3 protein: CASSSMTGNYEQYV. In nucleotides, the CDR3 is TGTGCCAGCAGTTCCATGACAGGGAACTACGAGCAGTACGTC.

The chain is built from TRBV7-3 and TRBJ2-1; TRBD1 matches 9 bases. Trimming cost V 5 bases and J 15 bases; bases outside gene matches: 11. Germline V gives CDR1 SGHTA, CDR2 FQGTGA. CDR3 length: 13 amino acids. The CDR3 loop is CASSPRQGGLPFF. Written as DNA, the CDR3 is TGTGCCAGCAGCCCCCGACAGGGGGGTTTGCCGTTCTTC.

The rearrangement links TRBV18 to TRBJ1-2, with 10 bases that match TRBD1. CDR3 length: 15 amino acids. The trim removed 3 bases at V and 3 bases at J, leaving 4 bases unmatched. In germline, CDR1 is KGHSH, CDR2 LQKENI. CDR3 region: CASSPSGQGDYGYTF. The CDR3 DNA is TGTGCCAGCTCACCCTCCGGACAGGGGGACTATGGCTACACCTTC.

The sample holds one count of this clone. At one boundary the junction diverges from the germline segment, which might be a read error. CDR3 bases: TGTGCCAGCTCAGCACCGGGACAGCCCATGAACACTGAAGCTTTCTTT. It codes for CASSAPGQPMNTEAFF. The chain has TRBV18 and TRBJ1-1; TRBD1 matches at 7 bases. CDR3 length equals 16 residues. The germline V gene has CDR1 KGHSH and CDR2 LQKENI.

This clone appeared once. CDR3 residues: CASSELQGAGNQPQHF. For the CDR3, the DNA is TGTGCCAGCAGTGAACTACAGGGGGCCGGCAATCAGCCCCAGCATTTT. The gene calls are TRBV2 and TRBJ1-5; 9 bases map to TRBD1. V lost 2 bases, J lost 2 bases, and 4 bases stayed unmatched. Germline V CDR1 and CDR2: SNHLY, FYNNEI. CDR3 length: 16 residues. Full variable domain (remainder filled in from reference TRBV2 and TRBJ1-5): EPEVTQTPSHQVTQMGQEVILRCVPISNHLYFYWYRQILGQKVEFLVSFYNNEISEKSEIFDDQFSVERPDGSNFTLKIRSTKLEDSAMYFCASSELQGAGNQPQHFGDGTRLSIL.

J is TRBJ1-6 and V is TRBV27; 7 bases line up with TRBD1. Germline-derived CDR1 and CDR2 are MNHEY and SMNVEV (reference sequence). Trimming removed 7 bases from V and 9 bases from J; junction bases left unmatched: 9. This CDR3 is built from 14 residues. The DNA for the CDR3 is TGTGCCAGCAACAACAGGGGATCAGGTTCACCCCTCCACTTT. Its protein product is CASNNRGSGSPLHF.

CDR3 bases: TGTGTCCGAGGCCAGCGGAACCTAAATTCACCCCTCCACTTT. Translating gives CVRGQRNLNSPLHF. This sequence joins TRBV2 and TRBJ1-6; D is undetermined. Germline V gives CDR1 SNHLY, CDR2 FYNNEI. The CDR3 is 14 residues long.

The V call is TRBV5-4, the J call TRBJ2-7; a possible D gene is TRBD1 (7 bases). V was shortened by 0 bases and J by 0 bases, with 19 bases between the two germline ends. Germline V gene data show CDR1 as SGHNT and CDR2 as YYREEE (reference sequence). This CDR3 has 18 residues. The CDR3 protein is CASSLGRARQGNSYEQYF. The CDR3 nucleotides are TGTGCCAGCAGCTTGGGGAGGGCCAGACAGGGAAACTCCTACGAGCAGTACTTC.

This clone was seen only a few times. The V call is TRBV3-1 (or the pseudogene TRBV3-2), the J call TRBJ1-1; D might be TRBD1 (5 bases). Between the trimmed V and J ends, which lost 4 bases and 5 bases, there was a span of 11 bases. This CDR3 region has 13 residues. In germline, CDR1 is LGHDT, CDR2 YNNKEL (reference sequence). In DNA form, the CDR3 reads TGTGCCAGCAGCCCCAGGGTTGAGACTGAAGCTTTCTTT. This encodes CASSPRVETEAFF.

This clone was detected only a few times. The rearrangement links TRBV18 to TRBJ1-5, with D perhaps matching TRBD1 (6 bases). V lost 1 base and J lost 6, with 13 bases in between. The CDR3 length is 15 residues. Germline CDR1 reads KGHSH; CDR2 reads LQKENI. Here the CDR3 reads CASSPQKGESQPQHF. CDR3 coding DNA: TGTGCCAGCTCACCACAGAAGGGGGAGAGTCAGCCCCAGCATTTT. The complete variable domain, with remaining parts taken from reference TRBV18 and TRBJ1-5, reads NAGVMQNPRHLVRRRGQEARLRCSPMKGHSHVYWYRQLPEEGLKFMVYLQKENIIDESGMPKERFSAEFPKEGPSILRIQQVVRGDSAAYFCASSPQKGESQPQHFGDGTRLSIL.

The chain recombines TRBV5-6 with TRBJ1-1; no clear D. Per the germline V gene, CDR1 is SGHDT and CDR2 is YYEEEE. The CDR3 is 18 residues long. Trimming took 4 bases from V and 0 from J, leaving 22 bases between them. CDR3 nucleotides: TGTGCCAGCAGCCCATTGGCAGCTAAGTCAGGAATGAACACTGAAGCTTTCTTT. Translation gives CASSPLAAKSGMNTEAFF.